This TCR beta chain was recovered during a study of blood T cell repertoires in COVID-19. Study-wide context: The United States, Italy and Spain provided the acute and convalescent COVID-19 samples. Nucleic acid was either cDNA or gDNA, and it came from T cells, B-cell-depleted T cells, or PBMCs.

It was during active infection that Seattle patients were enrolled and then longitudinally followed. The CDR3 is made up of 11 amino acids. V was clipped by 5 bases and J by 6 bases, with 11 bases between them. Looked up from germline, CDR1 is SQVTM and CDR2 is ANQGSEA. As handled by the study authors: Reference gene primer amplification in the assay estimated nucleated cell counts. Produced via immunoSEQ multiplex PCR; TCRdb's table is partial and in-frame only. The DNA was the basis for D and trimming; V, J and clone size are from that table. The sample lists 120,000 to 150,000 clones, about nine tenths occurring once.

Material for sequencing was peripheral blood. This chain joins TRBV29-1 and TRBJ2-7, with D perhaps TRBD1 (6 bases). This clonotype originated in a human donor with COVID-19, enrolled during active disease. The donor label of this sample is uncertain. CDR3 sequence (DNA): TGCAGCGTTACCCGGGACATCGAGCAGTACTTC. Its translation: CSVTRDIEQYF.